These 32 T cell receptor beta chains share one sample of origin, sequenced in a study of T-cell memory formation after mild COVID-19. In TCRdb, the 5' RACE reads were re-called with MiXCR into one record per CDR3 protein. The data show approximately 300,000 distinct CDR3 sequences, 15% seen once. Sequencing was performed on PBMCs or a T cell subset sorted from them (not recorded which). All receptors come from a man younger than 35 who had mild COVID-19 (a few samples of this study predate the infection). Cell type and time point are not known.

The chain joins TRBV20-1 to TRBJ2-1; D might be TRBD2 (5 bases). The CDR3 totals 17 residues. Germline V gene sequence: CDR1 DFQATT, CDR2 SNEGSKA (reference sequence). Trimming cost V 0 bases and J 4 bases, with 19 bases left between them. DNA of the CDR3: TGCAGTGCTAGAGACCCTACTCCGGGGATTCGGTACAATGAGCAGTTCTTC. Amino acid sequence: CSARDPTPGIRYNEQFF.

This clonotype was detected a few times. This rearrangement joins TRBV6-1 to TRBJ1-2; the match to TRBD1 covers 8 bases. Looked up from germline, CDR1 is MNHNS and CDR2 is SASEGT. V dropped 5 bases and J dropped 7; count of bases not matched to a gene: 9. The CDR3 consists of 14 residues. This CDR3 reads CASSPSQGAFGYTF. CDR3 DNA sequence: TGTGCCAGCAGTCCATCCCAGGGGGCGTTTGGCTACACCTTC.

This clonotype was counted only a few times. The chain carries TRBV5-6 and TRBJ2-7, with TRBD2 identical over 11 bases. V trimming: 4 bases; J trimming: 7 bases; junction bases outside the gene matches: 7. The CDR3 spans 14 residues. Germline V gene lookup returns CDR1 SGHDT and CDR2 YYEEEE. The CDR3: CASSRGLAVFEQYV. In DNA, the CDR3 is TGTGCCAGCAGCAGGGGACTAGCGGTGTTTGAGCAGTACGTC.

Notes on this clonotype: Just one base apart from a much larger clone, this may be a read error. This chain connects TRBV12-3 or TRBV12-4 to TRBJ2-3, with TRBD2 matching over 8 bases. The junction had 7 bases not matched to a gene; V was cut back by 9 bases and J by 5 bases. This CDR3 has 13 amino acids. CDR3 in amino acids: CARTSSGGDTQYF. The CDR3 DNA follows: TGTGCCAGAACCTCAAGCGGGGGAGATACGCAGTATTTT.

This clonotype turned up a few times. V is TRBV6-6 and J is TRBJ1-2; the D is unclear. The CDR3 extends over 16 amino acids. Trimming pared 0 bases from V and 4 bases from J, leaving 15 bases between. The germline V gene encodes CDR1 MNHNY and CDR2 SVGAGI (reference sequence). The CDR3 loop reads CASSYSKGQAAYGYTF. CDR3 DNA: TGTGCCAGCAGTTACTCGAAAGGGCAGGCAGCCTATGGCTACACCTTC.

J is TRBJ2-1 and V is TRBV5-4, with D unresolved. V was cut by 4 bases and J by 8 bases, with 19 bases left in between. Germline-derived CDR1 and CDR2 are SGHNT and YYREEE (reference sequence). CDR3 length: 15 amino acids. CDR3 DNA: TGTGCCAGCAGCCGGGCCTCGGTAGGTGGCGATGAGCAGTTCTTC. Protein: CASSRASVGGDEQFF.

The chain carries TRBV30 and TRBJ1-2, with D perhaps TRBD1 (5 bases). The CDR3 is 14 amino acids. Per the germline V gene, CDR1 is GTSNPN and CDR2 is SVGIG (reference sequence). Trimming removed 4 bases from V and 6 bases from J, with 18 bases in between. CDR3: CAWTESWGRNGYTF. The CDR3, as DNA: TGTGCCTGGACGGAGAGTTGGGGACGAAATGGCTACACCTTC.

This clonotype was recorded a few times. CDR3 coding DNA: TGCGCCAGCAGCGTCAGTTCCACTAACTATGGCTACACCTTC. Translating it yields CASSVSSTNYGYTF. The chain has TRBV5-1 and TRBJ1-2; D not resolved. Trimming removed 4 bases from V and 0 bases from J, with 10 bases in between. Germline V gene sequence: CDR1 SGHRS, CDR2 YFSETQ. This CDR3 is built from 14 residues.

In this sample, this clonotype turned up a few times. The chain uses TRBV12-5 and TRBJ1-1; 9 nucleotides agree with TRBD1. After removal of 3 bases from V and 3 bases from J, the junction contained 11 bases not matched to a gene. Per the germline V gene, CDR1 is LGHNT and CDR2 is FRNRAP. The CDR3 covers 17 residues. The CDR3 coding sequence is TGTGCTAGTGGTTTCTGGGTAAGGACAGGGGTCGACACTGAAGCTTTCTTT. Amino acids: CASGFWVRTGVDTEAFF.

This clonotype has a handful of counts. The V call is TRBV3-1, the J call TRBJ1-1; D unclear. This CDR3 has 12 amino acids. V gave up 4 bases and J gave up 4 bases, with 7 bases separating them. Per the germline V gene, CDR1 is LGHDT and CDR2 is YNNKEL (reference sequence). CDR3 nucleotide sequence: TGTGCCAGCAGCCGTGACGGCACTGAAGCTTTCTTT. It translates to CASSRDGTEAFF.

This clonotype showed up just a few times. This chain connects TRBV11-2 to TRBJ1-4; 10 bases are a match to TRBD1. The CDR3 contains 16 residues. Trimming removed 4 bases from V and 4 bases from J; junction bases left unmatched: 6. CDR1 and CDR2 from the germline V gene are SGHAT and FQNNGV. This chain's CDR3 is CASSSSGTGDNEKLFF. In DNA, the CDR3 is TGTGCCAGCAGCTCCTCCGGGACAGGGGATAATGAAAAACTGTTTTTT.

This clonotype was picked up many times. The V gene is TRBV12-3 or TRBV12-4, the J gene TRBJ1-5; no clear D gene. The CDR3 covers 11 residues. Trimming removed 4 bases at V and 3 bases at J, with 1 base between. CDR3 nucleotide sequence: TGTGCCAGCAGTTACAATCAGCCCCAGCATTTT. It encodes CASSYNQPQHF.

V gene TRBV6-2 or TRBV6-3 combines with J gene TRBJ1-2, with D perhaps matching TRBD1 (6 bases). This CDR3 has 14 residues. Looked up from germline, CDR1 is MNHEY and CDR2 is SVGEGT. Between the trimmed V and J ends, which lost 5 bases and 4 bases, there was a span of 14 bases. CDR3 loop: CASSNPGTIYGYTF. CDR3 coding DNA: TGTGCCAGCAGTAACCCCGGGACAATCTATGGCTACACCTTC.

In this sample, this clonotype turned up a few times. V usage is TRBV12-3 or TRBV12-4 and J usage is TRBJ2-7; possibly TRBD1 or TRBD2 for D (6 bases each). The CDR3 loop spans 12 amino acids. V was clipped by 5 bases and J by 6 bases, with 11 bases between them. The CDR3 nucleotides are TGTGCCAGCAGTCCTTCGGGGGCCGAGCAGTACGTC. As protein: CASSPSGAEQYV.

The sample holds many counts of this clonotype. The rearrangement links TRBV20-1 to TRBJ2-5; 16 bases agree with TRBD2. Germline loops: CDR1 DFQATT, CDR2 SNEGSKA (reference sequence). V dropped 2 bases and J dropped 5; count of bases not matched to a gene: 11. This CDR3 spans 18 amino acids. CDR3 DNA sequence: TGCAGTGCTAGACGACGCGGGACTAGCGGGGGGGCCTTGGAGACCCAGTACTTC. It specifies CSARRRGTSGGALETQYF.

The V gene is TRBV5-1, the J gene TRBJ2-1, with TRBD1 as a possible D gene (6 bases). The germline V gene encodes CDR1 SGHRS and CDR2 YFSETQ. Between the trimmed V and J ends, which lost 4 bases and 0 bases, there was a span of 14 bases. This CDR3 is built from 16 residues. The CDR3 DNA follows: TGCGCCAGCAGCCCCGATGGACAGAGCTCCTACAATGAGCAGTTCTTC. Protein: CASSPDGQSSYNEQFF.

This clonotype was seen only a few times. This chain links TRBV7-9 with TRBJ2-7; D tentatively reads TRBD1 or TRBD2 (5 bases each). Germline CDR1 SEHNR, CDR2 FQNEAQ (reference sequence). The V end was cut by 2 bases, the J end by 2 bases, with 10 bases between. CDR3 size: 14 residues. The chain's CDR3 is CASSLPRETYEQYF. For the CDR3, the DNA is TGTGCCAGCAGCTTACCCAGGGAGACCTACGAGCAGTACTTC.

This clonotype has ten or more counts. CDR3 loop: CASSQRLAGGTDTQYF. CDR3 in DNA: TGCGCCAGCAGCCAACGTTTAGCGGGGGGCACAGATACGCAGTATTTT. This chain joins TRBV4-1 and TRBJ2-3; 9 bases align to TRBD2. Trimming took 2 bases from V and 1 from J; bases not matched to a gene: 4. The CDR3 runs 16 residues. Germline CDR1 and CDR2: MGHRA and YSYEKL.

This clonotype came up a few times. This rearrangement joins TRBV7-8 to TRBJ2-1; 8 positions agree with TRBD2. CDR1 is SGHVS, CDR2 FQNEAQ, per germline. The junction had 4 bases not matched to a gene; V was cut back by 0 bases and J by 6 bases. The CDR3 has 15 residues. This CDR3 reads CASSLAYGGGNEQFF. In DNA form, the CDR3 reads TGTGCCAGCAGCTTAGCGTACGGGGGGGGCAATGAGCAGTTCTTC.

This clonotype was found a few times. The chain couples TRBV5-1 to TRBJ1-1, with D perhaps matching TRBD1 (6 bases). Germline loops: CDR1 SGHRS, CDR2 YFSETQ. V gave up 5 bases and J gave up 5 bases, with 13 bases separating them. The CDR3 is 13 amino acids. The CDR3 sequence is CASRQQGGTEAFF. CDR3 in DNA: TGCGCCAGCAGACAACAGGGAGGTACTGAAGCTTTCTTT.

This clonotype was seen only a few times. J is TRBJ1-4 and V is TRBV21-1. TRBV21-1 counts as a pseudogene. This CDR3 has 17 amino acids. CDR3 loop: CASSKGHLPPTNEKLFF. The CDR3 DNA reads as TGTGCCAGCAGCAAAGGACACTTACCTCCAACTAATGAAAAACTGTTTTTT.

This clonotype was seen many times. This chain uses TRBV4-1 with TRBJ1-1; D not certain. Germline V gene sequence: CDR1 MGHRA, CDR2 YSYEKL. Trimming pared 1 base from V and 6 bases from J, leaving 9 bases between. The CDR3 is 13 residues long. The DNA of the CDR3 is TGCGCCAGCAGCCAAGTAGGGCTAGCTGAAGCTTTCTTT. This gives the protein CASSQVGLAEAFF.

This clonotype was detected only a few times. The chain employs TRBV5-1 and TRBJ1-2; 10 bases agree with TRBD1. This CDR3 is built from 14 residues. V shed 4 bases, J shed 3 bases, and the junction held 3 bases outside the gene matches. Germline V CDR1 and CDR2: SGHRS, YFSETQ. DNA of the CDR3: TGCGCCAGCAGCGGGGGACAGGGGTACTATGGCTACACCTTC. Translated, it gives CASSGGQGYYGYTF.

This clonotype was counted once. The chain recombines TRBV11-2 with TRBJ2-1, with 10 bases fitting TRBD1. V trimming: 6 bases; J trimming: 0 bases; junction bases outside the gene matches: 5. Germline V lookup: CDR1 SGHAT, CDR2 FQNNGV. The CDR3 is 16 amino acids. CDR3 in amino acids: CASRKGTGVSYNEQFF. CDR3 bases: TGTGCCAGCAGAAAAGGGACAGGGGTCTCCTACAATGAGCAGTTCTTC. The full variable domain, completed using reference TRBV11-2 and TRBJ2-1, is EAGVAQSPRYKIIEKRQSVAFWCNPISGHATLYWYQQILGQGPKLLIQFQNNGVVDDSQLPKDRFSAERLKGVDSTLKIQPAKLEDSAVYLCASRKGTGVSYNEQFFGPGTRLTVL.

This clonotype was observed a handful of times. The chain employs TRBV7-2 and TRBJ1-6, with D unclear. This CDR3 comprises 15 residues. The V end was cut by 5 bases, the J end by 5 bases, with 13 bases between. The germline gives CDR1 SGHTA, CDR2 FQGNSA. The CDR3 region has the DNA TGTGCCAGCAGCCCCTGGGCAGGAGATAATTCACCCCTCCACTTT. The encoded protein is CASSPWAGDNSPLHF.

The chain combines TRBV15 with TRBJ1-6; no definite D call. Germline CDR1 reads LNHNV; CDR2 reads YYDKDF (reference sequence). With 9 bases removed from V and 7 bases from J, the gap between germline ends came to 10 bases. The CDR3 covers 12 residues. Here the CDR3 DNA reads TGTGCCACGAGGATCGGGAATTCACCCCTCCACTTT. Protein product: CATRIGNSPLHF.

The rearrangement joins TRBV24-1 to TRBJ1-1; unclear D gene. The V gene's germline CDR1 is KGHDR and CDR2 SFDVKD. Trimming removed 7 bases from V and 3 bases from J, with 8 bases in between. The CDR3 length is 12 residues. CDR3 residues: CATSGSHTEAFF. In nucleotides, the CDR3 is TGTGCCACCAGCGGGTCCCACACTGAAGCTTTCTTT.

The CDR3 DNA is TGTGCCAGCAGCTTGGGGTCGGTCGGCTACACCTTC. Translated: CASSLGSVGYTF. The chain has TRBV5-5 and TRBJ1-2; D call uncertain. Germline assignment: CDR1 SGHKS and CDR2 YYEKEE (reference sequence). With 0 bases removed from V and 8 bases from J, the gap between germline ends came to 8 bases. CDR3 size: 12 residues.

This clonotype was seen only a few times. V usage is TRBV6-2 or TRBV6-3 and J usage is TRBJ1-6; D is ambiguous. V was trimmed by 5 bases and J by 8 bases, leaving 19 bases between them. Germline assignment: CDR1 MNHEY and CDR2 SVGEGT. The CDR3 runs to 16 residues. The CDR3 DNA reads TGTGCCAGCAGTGACGTCGAAACCGGCCTCTATTCACCCCTCCACTTT. This encodes CASSDVETGLYSPLHF.

This clonotype has a handful of counts. The CDR3 reads CASSIESGQGQPQHF. DNA of the CDR3: TGTGCCAGTAGTATAGAATCGGGACAGGGCCAGCCCCAGCATTTT. The rearrangement links TRBV19 to TRBJ1-5; 9 bases fit TRBD1. There are 15 residues in the CDR3. Trimming at V came to 0 bases and at J to 7 bases, leaving 4 bases not matched to a gene. Per germline, CDR1 LNHDA and CDR2 SQIVND (reference sequence).

The rearrangement links TRBV10-3 to TRBJ2-3, with 10 bases lining up with TRBD2. Trimming cost V 2 bases and J 4 bases; bases outside gene matches: 9. Germline loops: CDR1 ENHRY, CDR2 SYGVKD. This CDR3 region has 17 residues. CDR3 sequence (DNA): TGTGCCATCAGTGAGGGGCCCCTAGCGGGGGACCCAGATACGCAGTATTTT. Translated, it gives CAISEGPLAGDPDTQYF.

This clonotype was detected only a few times. The rearrangement uses TRBV5-1 and TRBJ1-1; 8 nucleotides match TRBD1. The ends lost 5 bases at V and 5 bases at J; junction bases unmatched: 11. CDR3 length: 15 amino acids. From germline, CDR1 is SGHRS and CDR2 YFSETQ. This CDR3 reads CASRRFRGPNTEAFF. Here the CDR3 DNA reads TGCGCCAGCAGAAGGTTCAGGGGGCCTAATACTGAAGCTTTCTTT.